What follows are 32 T cell receptor beta chains derived from one specimen sequenced in a study of control samples from healthy donors and cancer patients. Data came from immunoSEQ multiplex PCR; TCRdb stores just in-frame clones and leaves some out. The sample has approximately 97,000 clones; over 80% are singletons. Sequenced material: blood. The receptors were gathered from a man aged 30 to 39 in good health.

The chain links TRBV5-1 to TRBJ2-3, with TRBD1 as a possible D gene (8 bases). In germline, CDR1 is SGHRS, CDR2 YFSETQ. V was clipped by 4 bases and J by 4 bases, with 19 bases between them. The CDR3 runs 16 residues. The DNA of the CDR3 is TGCGCCAGCAGCACCATTAACAGGGGGGGCGCAGATACGCAGTATTTT. As protein: CASSTINRGGADTQYF. Using reference TRBV5-1 and TRBJ2-3 for the parts outside the CDR3, the full variable domain is KAGVTQTPRYLIKTRGQQVTLSCSPISGHRSVSWYQQTPGQGLQFLFEYFSETQRNKGNFPGRFSGRQFSNSRSEMNVSTLELGDSALYLCASSTINRGGADTQYFGPGTRLTVL.

The chain is built from TRBV30 and TRBJ1-6, with a tentative D call TRBD1 (5 bases). This CDR3 spans 15 amino acids. V was shortened by 1 base and J by 3 bases, with 10 bases between the two germline ends. The V gene's germline CDR1 is GTSNPN and CDR2 SVGIG (reference sequence). The CDR3 region has the DNA TGTGCCTGGAGTGCTGGACACTACTATAATTCACCCCTCCACTTT. As protein: CAWSAGHYYNSPLHF.

This rearrangement joins TRBV15 to TRBJ2-7; TRBD1 or TRBD2 may be the D gene (5 bases each). Trimming removed 4 bases at V and 4 bases at J, with 14 bases between. CDR1 is LNHNV, CDR2 YYDKDF, per germline (reference sequence). The CDR3 is 14 residues long. The CDR3 DNA reads as TGTGCCACCAGCACCCGGGACCGATTTTACGAGCAGTACTTC. Amino acid sequence: CATSTRDRFYEQYF.

The rearrangement uses TRBV27 and TRBJ2-1, with 7 bases identical to TRBD2. Trimming at V came to 4 bases and at J to 8 bases, leaving 8 bases not matched to a gene. Germline V lookup: CDR1 MNHEY, CDR2 SMNVEV (reference sequence). CDR3 length: 14 amino acids. The DNA of the CDR3 is TGTGCCAGCAGTTCAAGGACTAGTTTGGATGAGCAGTTCTTC. It is translated as CASSSRTSLDEQFF.

The V and J genes are TRBV7-8 and TRBJ2-6; unclear D gene. This CDR3 is 13 amino acids long. V lost 5 bases, J lost 0 bases, and 2 bases lay in between. Germline CDR1 SGHVS, CDR2 FQNEAQ. Here the CDR3 reads CASSVSGANVLTF. The CDR3 nucleotides read TGTGCCAGCAGCGTCTCTGGGGCCAACGTCCTGACTTTC.

This chain connects TRBV11-2 to TRBJ1-1; 8 bases line up with TRBD1. The trim removed 2 bases at V and 4 bases at J, leaving 3 bases unmatched. The germline V gene encodes CDR1 SGHAT and CDR2 FQNNGV. This CDR3 comprises 14 residues. CDR3 coding DNA: TGTGCCAGCAGCTTAACAGGGGGGTTCACTGAAGCTTTCTTT. Protein sequence: CASSLTGGFTEAFF.

This chain joins TRBV7-2 and TRBJ1-6; D unresolved. The length of the CDR3 is 15 residues. Germline V gene data show CDR1 as SGHTA and CDR2 as FQGNSA. V was pared by 1 base and J by 7 bases, with 11 bases between. The CDR3 nucleotides read TGTGCCAGCAGCTTAGAGGCCTCTGGAAATTCACCCCTCCACTTT. It yields the protein CASSLEASGNSPLHF.

The V and J genes are TRBV3-1 (or the pseudogene TRBV3-2) and TRBJ1-6; possible D gene TRBD1, 5 bases. The germline gives CDR1 LGHDT, CDR2 YNNKEL (reference sequence). The CDR3 runs 16 residues. Trimming cost V 2 bases and J 10 bases, with 18 bases left between them. The CDR3 reads CASSQFSRVVRSPLHF. DNA for the CDR3: TGTGCCAGCAGCCAATTTTCCAGGGTGGTTAGATCACCCCTCCACTTT.

The rearrangement joins TRBV2 to TRBJ1-6; tentative D call: TRBD1 (5 bases). Germline CDR1 is SNHLY and CDR2 is FYNNEI. There are 12 residues in the CDR3. Trimming shortened V by 8 bases and J by 7 bases, and 9 bases separated the two germline ends. The CDR3 coding sequence is TGTGCCAGCCGGGACTCCAATTCACCCCTCCACTTT. This codes for CASRDSNSPLHF.

CDR3 residues: CASSVASGASPGELFF. The CDR3 DNA reads as TGTGCCAGCAGCGTAGCATCGGGAGCATCTCCGGGGGAGCTGTTTTTT. The J gene is TRBJ2-2, the V gene TRBV9, with D maybe TRBD2 (6 bases). Germline V gene lookup returns CDR1 SGDLS and CDR2 YYNGEE. V gave up 0 bases and J gave up 8 bases, with 17 bases separating them. The CDR3 is 16 amino acids.

The gene calls are TRBV29-1 and TRBJ1-2; D ambiguous. The CDR3 runs 13 residues. The V gene lost 0 bases and the J gene lost 3 bases, with 8 bases spanning the gap. CDR1 and CDR2 from the germline V gene are SQVTM and ANQGSEA. The CDR3 DNA follows: TGCAGCGTTGAAGATCACGTATACTATGGCTACACCTTC. Translated, it gives CSVEDHVYYGYTF.

The chain is built from TRBV24-1 and TRBJ2-5, with D possibly being TRBD2 (6 bases). Between the trimmed V and J ends, which lost 4 bases and 3 bases, there was a span of 14 bases. Germline CDR1 and CDR2: KGHDR and SFDVKD. This CDR3 has 15 residues. CDR3 coding DNA: TGTGCCACCAGTGAGGGGGGATTGGGGGAAGAGACCCAGTACTTC. It is translated as CATSEGGLGEETQYF.

About this clone itself: The same CDR3 is also encoded by other DNA sequences in this sample. The chain uses TRBV5-1 and TRBJ2-7, with a possible D match to TRBD1 (5 bases). Germline CDR1 reads SGHRS; CDR2 reads YFSETQ. This CDR3 has 14 residues. V was cut by 3 bases and J by 0 bases, with 10 bases left in between. The CDR3 nucleotides are TGCGCCAGCAGCTCCCAGGGTGCCTCCTACGAGCAGTACTTC. The encoded protein is CASSSQGASYEQYF.

The chain recombines TRBV6-5 with TRBJ2-2; weak D call: TRBD2 (6 bases). The CDR3 is made up of 13 amino acids. CDR1 and CDR2 from the germline V gene are MNHEY and SVGAGI. V was clipped by 10 bases and J by 6 bases, with 15 bases between them. This CDR3 reads CAIGDSIAGELFF. CDR3 in DNA: TGTGCCATTGGGGACTCTATTGCCGGGGAGCTGTTTTTT.

V gene TRBV5-1 combines with J gene TRBJ1-2; a possible D gene is TRBD1 (6 bases). Germline V gene lookup returns CDR1 SGHRS and CDR2 YFSETQ. V lost 3 bases and J 1 base, leaving 28 bases between the germline ends. The CDR3 runs to 20 residues. In DNA form, the CDR3 reads TGCGCCAGCAGCTCCCCGGGAGGAGGGGGAGATGAATTGGGTAACTATGGCTACACCTTC. Translation: CASSSPGGGGDELGNYGYTF.

This sequence joins TRBV6-5 and TRBJ1-1; D unresolved. CDR1 MNHEY and CDR2 SVGAGI come from the germline V gene. The V end lost 2 bases, the J end lost 4 bases, and 17 bases lay between the germline ends. The CDR3 covers 16 residues. The CDR3 DNA is TGTGCCAGCAGTTACGTTGGAGGCAGGTTGGGCACTGAAGCTTTCTTT. The encoded protein is CASSYVGGRLGTEAFF.

The chain employs TRBV5-1 and TRBJ2-3, with a possible D match to TRBD2 (6 bases). This CDR3 is built from 16 residues. Trimming stripped 5 bases from V and 0 bases from J, with 16 bases between. From germline, CDR1 is SGHRS and CDR2 YFSETQ. The CDR3 bases are TGCGCCAGCAGTGACATGTCGGGACTCAGCACAGATACGCAGTATTTT. This sequence encodes CASSDMSGLSTDTQYF.

The rearrangement uses TRBV19 and TRBJ1-2; a possible D gene is TRBD1 (6 bases). The CDR3 has 16 amino acids. Per germline, CDR1 LNHDA and CDR2 SQIVND (reference sequence). V lost 7 bases and J 6 bases, leaving 24 bases between the germline ends. Written as DNA, the CDR3 is TGTGCCAGTACCCCAAAGAGGGGGGCGCGGGTTGATGGCTACACCTTC. Protein product: CASTPKRGARVDGYTF.

This chain uses TRBV30 with TRBJ2-2; tentatively, D is TRBD1 (6 bases). This CDR3 region has 14 residues. CDR1 is GTSNPN and CDR2 is SVGIG in the germline V gene (reference sequence). Trimming left V 5 bases short and J 3 bases short, with 13 bases between. This chain's CDR3 is CAWSGQRYTGELFF. CDR3 in DNA: TGTGCCTGGTCCGGACAGAGATACACCGGGGAGCTGTTTTTT.

This chain links TRBV11-2 with TRBJ1-2, with D uncertain. The germline CDR1 and CDR2 sequences are SGHAT and FQNNGV. V lost 3 bases and J lost 4, with 12 bases in between. The CDR3 is made up of 14 amino acids. CDR3 residues: CASSLGGPFYGYTF. CDR3 in DNA: TGTGCCAGCAGCTTGGGTGGGCCTTTCTATGGCTACACCTTC.

This rearrangement joins TRBV2 to TRBJ2-3; perhaps D is TRBD1 or TRBD2 (5 bases each). The CDR3 has 15 amino acids. Germline CDR1 reads SNHLY; CDR2 reads FYNNEI. Trimming left V 6 bases short and J 2 bases short, with 15 bases between. The CDR3 nucleotides are TGTGCCAGCAGGGCCTCATGGGGGAACACAGATACGCAGTATTTT. This gives the protein CASRASWGNTDTQYF.

This sequence joins TRBV5-4 and TRBJ2-5; 8 bases are a match to TRBD1. Germline loops: CDR1 SGHNT, CDR2 YYREEE (reference sequence). V shed 7 bases and J 5 bases; nucleotides not matched to a gene: 4. The length of the CDR3 is 12 residues. The CDR3 DNA reads TGTGCCAGCGGACAGGGTTCGGAGACCCAGTACTTC. Translated, it gives CASGQGSETQYF.

This chain joins TRBV6-5 and TRBJ2-1, with 7 bases identical to TRBD2. The CDR3 is 15 amino acids. In germline, CDR1 is MNHEY, CDR2 SVGAGI. With V trimmed by 5 bases and J by 0 bases, 4 bases remained unmatched. The CDR3 here is CASSLGGNSYNEQFF. CDR3 DNA sequence: TGTGCCAGCAGTCTCGGGGGGAACTCCTACAATGAGCAGTTCTTC.

The genes are TRBV5-4 and TRBJ1-2, with 7 bases matching TRBD1. Germline assignment: CDR1 SGHNT and CDR2 YYREEE (reference sequence). The junction had 5 bases not matched to a gene; V was cut back by 5 bases and J by 4 bases. CDR3 size: 13 residues. The CDR3 coding sequence is TGTGCCAGCAGTACCTCAGGGGGCTATGGCTACACCTTC. Translated: CASSTSGGYGYTF.

The chain uses TRBV4-1 and TRBJ2-3; 7 bases are a match to TRBD2. The CDR3 sequence is 17 residues long. Germline trimming cut 2 bases from V and 0 bases from J; bases unmatched to any gene: 8. Germline V gene lookup returns CDR1 MGHRA and CDR2 YSYEKL. The CDR3 is CASSQRSGESSTDTQYF. DNA for the CDR3: TGCGCCAGCAGCCAAAGGAGCGGGGAGTCTAGCACAGATACGCAGTATTTT.

The chain joins TRBV6-5 to TRBJ1-2, with 7 bases aligning to TRBD1. The junction had 11 bases not matched to a gene; V was cut back by 5 bases and J by 8 bases. CDR3 size: 14 residues. The V gene's germline CDR1 is MNHEY and CDR2 SVGAGI. DNA for the CDR3: TGTGCCAGCAGTCAAAGACAGGGAGGGATCGGCTACACCTTC. Amino acid sequence: CASSQRQGGIGYTF.

V usage is TRBV6-6 and J usage is TRBJ2-1, with 9 bases lining up with TRBD2. From germline, CDR1 is MNHNY and CDR2 SVGAGI (reference sequence). With 6 bases clipped from V and 8 bases from J, the junction kept 14 bases outside the gene matches. The CDR3 sequence is 16 residues long. The CDR3 is CASRPFRGGVGDEQFF. CDR3 DNA sequence: TGTGCCAGCAGACCCTTTCGCGGGGGGGTTGGCGATGAGCAGTTCTTC.

This rearrangement joins TRBV30 to TRBJ2-4, with D possibly matching TRBD1 (5 bases). The CDR3 loop spans 12 amino acids. V lost 2 bases and J 13 bases, leaving 15 bases between the germline ends. CDR1 is GTSNPN and CDR2 is SVGIG in the germline V gene (reference sequence). The CDR3 nucleotides are TGTGCCTGGAGTCCACAAAGGGGTTTACAGTACTTC. It translates to CAWSPQRGLQYF.

The V gene is TRBV6-5, the J gene TRBJ2-7, with D possibly called TRBD1 or TRBD2 (5 bases each). CDR3 size: 16 residues. V was pared by 2 bases and J by 2 bases, with 16 bases between. Germline CDR1 MNHEY, CDR2 SVGAGI. CDR3 residues: CASSYNPGPIPYEQYF. CDR3 DNA sequence: TGTGCCAGCAGTTACAACCCGGGACCGATACCCTACGAGCAGTACTTC.

This clone was picked up one time. The chain's CDR3 is CASSLSRLETQYF. The CDR3 DNA is TGTGCCAGCAGCTTATCGAGATTAGAGACCCAGTACTTC. The V and J genes are TRBV11-3 and TRBJ2-5, with unresolved D. Trimming took off 2 bases at V and 4 bases at J, with 8 bases between the two ends. Germline V gene data show CDR1 as SGHNT and CDR2 as YENEEA. The CDR3 sequence is 13 residues long.

This rearrangement joins TRBV19 to TRBJ1-4; weak D call: TRBD1 (6 bases). The V end lost 10 bases, the J end lost 7 bases, and 25 bases lay between the germline ends. This CDR3 is 16 amino acids long. The germline gives CDR1 LNHDA, CDR2 SQIVND (reference sequence). The CDR3: CATSPRPERGGEKLFF. In nucleotides, the CDR3 is TGTGCCACTTCTCCGAGACCTGAGAGGGGGGGTGAAAAACTGTTTTTT. Full variable domain (outside the CDR3, taken from reference TRBV19 and TRBJ1-4): DGGITQSPKYLFRKEGQNVTLSCEQNLNHDAMYWYRQDPGQGLRLIYYSQIVNDFQKGDIAEGYSVSREKKESFPLTVTSAQKNPTAFYLCATSPRPERGGEKLFFGSGTQLSVL.

For the CDR3, the DNA is TGCAGCGTTGCGGACGGATACCCAGTAGAGACCCAGTACTTC. Translating gives CSVADGYPVETQYF. The rearrangement joins TRBV29-1 to TRBJ2-5; D gene ambiguous. The CDR3 is 14 residues long. Trimming removed 4 bases at V and 4 bases at J, with 16 bases between. The germline CDR1 and CDR2 sequences are SQVTM and ANQGSEA.